This TCR beta chain comes out of a study of T-cell reconstitution after alpha-beta-depleted transplantation in children. Germline V gene lookup returns CDR1 GTSNPN and CDR2 SVGIG (reference sequence). Trimming left V 0 bases short and J 8 bases short, with 8 bases between. The CDR3 extends over 12 amino acids. The table lists this clonotype with many counts. The target antigen is unknown. Study-level results: Surviving recipient T cells and thymic progenitors accounted for the high day-60 TCRbeta diversity observed in some patients. The study reportedly traced alpha-beta T cells about two months after transplant to several hundred expanded graft clones. Diversity and T-cell counts at one year after transplant derived mostly from new T cells.

Unique molecular identifiers were built into the TCRbeta library. Each CDR3 protein is one row after TCRdb ran MiXCR on the PCR reads. The sample consists of about 300,000 distinct CDR3 sequences, around 7.3% of them appearing once. Here the sequenced sample was peripheral blood, taken 360 days after TCRalphabeta/CD19-depleted stem cell transplant. This chain joins TRBV30 and TRBJ2-1; D remains unclear. This receptor was obtained from a female patient aged 2-9 years who had a stem cell transplant for Fanconi anemia, so the T cells may come from the graft donor. The CDR3 sequence is CAWSVSAHEQFF. CDR3 DNA sequence: TGTGCCTGGAGTGTATCGGCCCATGAGCAGTTCTTC.